The subject of this entry is one T cell receptor beta chain. The protocol was immunoSEQ multiplex PCR, while the TCRdb copy is restricted to in-frame clones and leaves out a portion. The sample has approximately 22,000 clones; under 50% are singletons. V dropped 9 bases and J dropped 7 bases, with 13 bases sitting between them. The CDR3 has 11 amino acids. CDR1 and CDR2 from the germline V gene are MNHNS and SASEGT. The data belong to a study of graft-versus-host responses after intestinal transplantation. Labeling with CFSE marked approximately 200,000 responder cells, which were plated with approximately 200,000 irradiated, violet-dye-labeled stimulator cells.

The chain links TRBV6-1 to TRBJ2-7, with D unclear. Sequences were derived from alloreactive CD4+ T cells from a mixed lymphocyte reaction culture, sampled before intestinal transplant. Subset specified: CFSE-low proliferating T cells sorted from roughly six-day pre-transplant mixed lymphocyte reaction (GvH or HvG direction). This TCR derives from a human patient who received an intestinal transplant. DNA of the CDR3: TGTGCCAGTTCGACTGTCGGGGAGCAGTACTTC. The encoded protein is CASSTVGEQYF.